This T cell receptor beta chain emerged from a study of prognosis after radiotherapy for stage I lung cancer. Study as a whole: In this cohort, every patient with non-small cell lung cancer was regarded as medically inoperable. Study-level findings and limits: In patients who developed distant metastases, Shannon entropy measured after stereotactic body radiation therapy was lower, and baseline Shannon entropy was not associated with metastases.

This clonotype was counted at least ten times. Its matching antigen is unknown. V lost 5 bases, J lost 16 bases, and 15 bases lay in between. From germline, CDR1 is LNHDA and CDR2 SQIVND (reference sequence). The CDR3 length is 11 residues. TCR beta CDR3 was amplified from genomic DNA by two-round multiplex PCR. With primers specific to each TRBV and TRBJ gene, the first-round PCR was performed. PCR proceeded to a second round, and that round used universal primers. TCRdb processed the multiplex PCR reads anew with MiXCR; each CDR3 protein has one entry. Here the sample spans 20,000 to 30,000 distinct CDR3 sequences, roughly two fifths being singletons. The blood draw at each of two time points yielded approximately 5.8 milliliters of peripheral blood.

This receptor was taken from a donor aged 50 or older with non-small cell lung cancer. V is TRBV19 and J is TRBJ2-1; tentative D call: TRBD2 (6 bases). This specimen was PBMCs, taken before or after stereotactic body radiation therapy (not recorded which). The DNA of the CDR3 is TGTGCCAGTAGTGGCCGACTAGATGTTTTCTTC. It translates to CASSGRLDVFF.